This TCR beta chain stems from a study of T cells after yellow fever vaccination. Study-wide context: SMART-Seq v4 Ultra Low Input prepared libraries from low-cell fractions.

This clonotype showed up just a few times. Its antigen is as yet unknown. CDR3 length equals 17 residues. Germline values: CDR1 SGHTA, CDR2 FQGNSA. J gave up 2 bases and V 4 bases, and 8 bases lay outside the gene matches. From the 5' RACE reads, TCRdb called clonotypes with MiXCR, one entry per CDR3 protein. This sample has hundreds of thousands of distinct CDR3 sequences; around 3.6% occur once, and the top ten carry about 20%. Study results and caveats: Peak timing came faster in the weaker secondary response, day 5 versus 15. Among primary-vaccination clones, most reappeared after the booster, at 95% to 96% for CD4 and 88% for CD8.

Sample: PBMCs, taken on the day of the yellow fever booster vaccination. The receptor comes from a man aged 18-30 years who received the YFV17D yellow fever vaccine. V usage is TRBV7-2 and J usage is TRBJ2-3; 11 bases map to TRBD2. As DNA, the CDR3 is TGTGCCAGCAGCTCCGGGACTAGCGGTATACTCACAGATACGCAGTATTTT. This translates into CASSSGTSGILTDTQYF.